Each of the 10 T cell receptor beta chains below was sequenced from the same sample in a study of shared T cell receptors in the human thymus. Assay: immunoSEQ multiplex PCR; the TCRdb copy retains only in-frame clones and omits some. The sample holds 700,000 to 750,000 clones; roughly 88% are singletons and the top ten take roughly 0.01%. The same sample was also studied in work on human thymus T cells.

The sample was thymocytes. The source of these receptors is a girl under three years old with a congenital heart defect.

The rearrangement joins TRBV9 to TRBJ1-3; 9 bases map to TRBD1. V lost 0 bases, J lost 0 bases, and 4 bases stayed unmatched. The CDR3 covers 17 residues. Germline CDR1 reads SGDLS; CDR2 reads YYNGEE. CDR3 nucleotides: TGTGCCAGCAGCGTAGGGCCGACAGGGGGCTCTGGAAACACCATATATTTT. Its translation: CASSVGPTGGSGNTIYF.

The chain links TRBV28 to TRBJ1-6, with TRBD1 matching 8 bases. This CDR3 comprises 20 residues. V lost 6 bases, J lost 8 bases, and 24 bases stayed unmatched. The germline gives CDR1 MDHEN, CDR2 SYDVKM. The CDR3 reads CASSRDAGGPTITDHSPLHF. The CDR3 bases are TGTGCCAGCAGCCGCGATGCAGGGGGCCCAACGATAACTGATCATTCACCCCTCCACTTT.

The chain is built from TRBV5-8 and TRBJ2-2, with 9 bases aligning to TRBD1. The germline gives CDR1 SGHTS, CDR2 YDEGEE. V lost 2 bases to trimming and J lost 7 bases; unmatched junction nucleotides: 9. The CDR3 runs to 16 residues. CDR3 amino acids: CASSFHPGQGNGELFF. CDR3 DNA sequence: TGTGCCAGCAGCTTCCACCCGGGACAGGGCAACGGGGAGCTGTTTTTT.

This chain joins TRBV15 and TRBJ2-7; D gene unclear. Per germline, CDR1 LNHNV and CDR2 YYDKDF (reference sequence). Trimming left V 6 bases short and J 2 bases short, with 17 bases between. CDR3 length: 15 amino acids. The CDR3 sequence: CATSDFGRRPYEQYF. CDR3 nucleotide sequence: TGTGCCACCAGTGATTTTGGTAGGAGACCCTACGAGCAGTACTTC.

The CDR3 here is CASSKLTPSGANVLTF. The CDR3 DNA is TGTGCCAGTAGTAAGCTCACTCCCTCTGGGGCCAACGTCCTGACTTTC. The V gene is TRBV19, the J gene TRBJ2-6, with D unclear. Germline CDR1 reads LNHDA; CDR2 reads SQIVND (reference sequence). Trimming shortened V by 4 bases and J by 0 bases, and 10 bases separated the two germline ends. The CDR3 consists of 16 residues.

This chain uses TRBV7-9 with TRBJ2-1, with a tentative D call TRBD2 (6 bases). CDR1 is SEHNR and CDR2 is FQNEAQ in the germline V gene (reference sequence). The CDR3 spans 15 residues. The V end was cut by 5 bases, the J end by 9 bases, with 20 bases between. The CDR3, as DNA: TGTGCCAGCAGCCTCACCCGGGACGTCGGGAGTGAGCAGTTCTTC. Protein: CASSLTRDVGSEQFF.

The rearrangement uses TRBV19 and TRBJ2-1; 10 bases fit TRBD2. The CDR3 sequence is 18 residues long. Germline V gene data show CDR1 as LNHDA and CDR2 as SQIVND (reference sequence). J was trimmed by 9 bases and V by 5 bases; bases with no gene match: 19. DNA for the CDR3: TGTGCCAGTAGTTCGGCATACATACTAGCGGGGAGACTTCGTGAGCAGTTCTTC. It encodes CASSSAYILAGRLREQFF. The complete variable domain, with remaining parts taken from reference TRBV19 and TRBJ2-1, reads DGGITQSPKYLFRKEGQNVTLSCEQNLNHDAMYWYRQDPGQGLRLIYYSQIVNDFQKGDIAEGYSVSREKKESFPLTVTSAQKNPTAFYLCASSSAYILAGRLREQFFGPGTRLTVL.

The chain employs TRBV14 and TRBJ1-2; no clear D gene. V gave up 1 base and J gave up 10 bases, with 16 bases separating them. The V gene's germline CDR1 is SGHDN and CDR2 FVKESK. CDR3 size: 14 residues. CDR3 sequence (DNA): TGTGCCAGCAGCCAAGCAGGTCTGGGTACCGTCTACACCTTC. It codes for CASSQAGLGTVYTF.

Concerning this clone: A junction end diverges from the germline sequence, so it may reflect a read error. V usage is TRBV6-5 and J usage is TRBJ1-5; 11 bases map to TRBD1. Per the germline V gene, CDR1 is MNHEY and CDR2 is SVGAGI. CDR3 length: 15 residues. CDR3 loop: CVSSYTGTGGQPQHF. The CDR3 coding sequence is TGTGTCAGCAGTTACACCGGGACAGGGGGTCAGCCCCAGCATTTT.

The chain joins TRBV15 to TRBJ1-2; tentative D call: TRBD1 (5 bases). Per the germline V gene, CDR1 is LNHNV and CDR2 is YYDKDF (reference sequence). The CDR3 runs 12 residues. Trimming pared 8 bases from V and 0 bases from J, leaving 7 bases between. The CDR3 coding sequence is TGTGCCACCCAGACAGCTAACTATGGCTACACCTTC. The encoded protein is CATQTANYGYTF.